This is a list of T cell receptor beta chains from one sample in a study of T cells in Graves' hyperthyroidism and ophthalmopathy. Using its own MiXCR run on the multiplex PCR reads, TCRdb lists one record per CDR3 protein. The sample lists some 690,000 distinct CDR3 sequences; 15% to 20% were seen once. The sequencing sample was made of blood. These receptors came from a man aged 45-65 years with Graves' hyperthyroidism. Both conserved end residues are part of each CDR3. D genes are given only for firm matches. The size field is filled for only some rows; it gives once, few, many or a size class.

v_call	clone_size	d_call	j_call	cdr3_aa	cdr3_nt
TRBV5-1	few	TRBD2	TRBJ2-4	CASSYGLAGGRKNIQYF	TGCGCCAGCAGCTATGGACTAGCGGGAGGTCGCAAAAACATTCAGTACTTC
TRBV12-3/TRBV12-4	many	NA	TRBJ2-5	CASSWGQEKEETQYF	TGTGCCAGCAGTTGGGGGCAGGAAAAAGAGGAGACCCAGTACTTC
TRBV6-8	few	TRBD1	TRBJ1-2	CASTLRTGTGVGYTF	TGTGCCAGCACTCTAAGAACCGGGACAGGGGTTGGCTACACCTTC
TRBV2	many	NA	TRBJ2-7	CASRGLLAGGSYEQYF	TGTGCCAGCAGAGGATTACTAGCAGGAGGCTCCTACGAGCAGTACTTC
TRBV12-3/TRBV12-4	NA	NA	TRBJ2-5	CASSFEGGQETQYF	TGTGCCAGCAGTTTTGAGGGGGGGCAAGAGACCCAGTACTTC
TRBV19	few	TRBD1	TRBJ1-2	CASTPGQGAFSYGYTF	TGTGCCAGTACGCCAGGACAGGGGGCTTTTAGCTATGGCTACACCTTC
TRBV28	many	NA	TRBJ1-4	CASSLYKAGANEKLFF	TGTGCCAGCAGTTTATATAAGGCAGGGGCTAATGAAAAACTGTTTTTT
TRBV24-1	many	NA	TRBJ2-5	CATSDSGALETQYF	TGTGCCACCAGTGACTCCGGGGCCCTCGAGACCCAGTACTTC
TRBV20-1	NA	NA	TRBJ2-3	CSARVSSLTDTQYF	TGCAGTGCCCGAGTATCTAGCCTCACAGATACGCAGTATTTT
TRBV6-1	few	NA	TRBJ1-2	CASSFDTVGYGYTF	TGTGCCAGCAGTTTCGACACTGTCGGCTATGGCTACACCTTC